Listed below are T cell receptor beta chains from one sample, sequenced in a study of CD8+CD57+ T cells in acquired aplastic anemia. TCRdb analysed the reads with MiXCR anew, one entry per CDR3 protein. The data contain approximately 45,000 distinct CDR3 sequences, 55% to 75% of them seen just once; the ten biggest clones take up around 31%. The specimen was sorted CD4+, CD8+, or CD8+CD57+ T cells (not recorded which) from PBMCs. The receptors shown here come from a human donor in good health, serving as a control. CDR3s include the opening cysteine and the closing phenylalanine or tryptophan. Each record gives: D gene, clone size, J gene, V gene, CDR3 DNA, CDR3 protein. D genes are given only for firm matches. The listing skips clone size in some rows; elsewhere it reads once, few, many or a size class.

. | . | TRBJ2-7 | TRBV19 | TGTGCCAGTAGTATAGGCCCCTCATACGAGCAGTACTTC | CASSIGPSYEQYF
TRBD2 | many | TRBJ2-7 | TRBV27 | TGTGCCAGTAGCGGGCCGGCCTACGAGCAGTACTTC | CASSGPAYEQYF
. | . | TRBJ1-2 | TRBV29-1 | TGCAGCGTCGTAACAGGGAACTATGGCTACACCTTC | CSVVTGNYGYTF
. | . | TRBJ1-1 | TRBV29-1 | TGCAGCGTTGTCTGGCGGCTGAACACTGAAGCTTTCTTT | CSVVWRLNTEAFF
TRBD2 | medium-sized | TRBJ2-7 | TRBV2 | TGTGCCAGCAGCGGGACCCCCGGACTAGCGGGAGACAACGAGCAGTACTTC | CASSGTPGLAGDNEQYF
. | . | TRBJ1-2 | TRBV9 | TGTGCCAGCAGCCTCCGCCCCTATGGCTACACCTTC | CASSLRPYGYTF
TRBD1 | . | TRBJ2-6 | TRBV25-1 | TGTGCCAGCAGTGCCAGGGGGCAGGGGGCCAACGTCCTGACTTTC | CASSARGQGANVLTF
. | . | TRBJ1-5 | TRBV10-3 | TGTGCCATCAGTGACGGGTATCAGCCCCAGCATTTT | CAISDGYQPQHF
. | . | TRBJ2-3 | TRBV24-1 | TGTGCCACCAGTGACCCTGAGGGGGTCCCGAGACCGACGCAGTATTTT | CATSDPEGVPRPTQYF
TRBD1 | . | TRBJ1-2 | TRBV25-1 | TGTGCCAGCGGACCGCCGGGACAGCTTTATGGCTACACCTTC | CASGPPGQLYGYTF
TRBD2 | . | TRBJ2-7 | TRBV9 | TGTGCCAGCAGCGTAGGCGGGAGAAGCGACGAGCAGTACTTC | CASSVGGRSDEQYF
TRBD2 | . | TRBJ2-3 | TRBV11-1 | TGTGCCAGCAGCTTAGAAGCTAGCGGGAATCCCCCAGATACGCAGTATTTT | CASSLEASGNPPDTQYF
TRBD1 | few | TRBJ1-2 | TRBV4-2 | TGTGCCAGCAGCCAAGAAGACGGGACAGGGGATGGCTACACCTTC | CASSQEDGTGDGYTF
. | . | TRBJ2-4 | TRBV15 | TGTGCCACCAGCAGAGATGGGAAGAGCATTCAGTACTTC | CATSRDGKSIQYF
. | . | TRBJ2-7 | TRBV9 | TGTGCCAGCAGCGCCGGGCAGGCAACCTACGAGCAGTACTTC | CASSAGQATYEQYF
. | . | TRBJ2-7 | TRBV29-1 | TGCAGCGTTGGGGGAGGATCCTACGAGCAGTACTTC | CSVGGGSYEQYF
. | many | TRBJ1-1 | TRBV20-1 | TGCAGTGCTAGAGAGCGGCAAGTGAGCACTGAAGCTTTCTTT | CSARERQVSTEAFF
TRBD1 | many | TRBJ2-5 | TRBV9 | TGTGCCAGCAGCGTGTACCGGGGACAGGGCGGTGAGACCCAGTACTTC | CASSVYRGQGGETQYF
. | . | TRBJ1-6 | TRBV7-9 | TGTGCCAGCAGCGGCGGACGGGGGACAAACAATTCACCCCTCCACTTT | CASSGGRGTNNSPLHF
TRBD1 | . | TRBJ2-7 | TRBV29-1 | TGCAGCGTCTCCTCGGACAGGGGGGTATACGAGCAGTACTTC | CSVSSDRGVYEQYF
. | . | TRBJ2-3 | TRBV9 | TGTGCCAGCAGCGTAGGGGGGGCCGTTCAGGGCACAGATACGCAGTATTTT | CASSVGGAVQGTDTQYF
. | . | TRBJ1-2 | TRBV20-1 | TGCAGTGCTAGCTTGGGGGCGGGAAGGGGGACCTATGGCTACACCTTC | CSASLGAGRGTYGYTF
TRBD2 | . | TRBJ2-1 | TRBV5-4 | TGTGCCAGCAGCTCCCGACTAGCGGGAGGGTACAATGAGCAGTTCTTC | CASSSRLAGGYNEQFF
. | . | TRBJ1-3 | TRBV5-1 | TGCGCCAGCAGCTCCGGAGAAGGGGTAAAGCACACCATATATTTT | CASSSGEGVKHTIYF
TRBD2 | . | TRBJ2-3 | TRBV20-1 | TGCAGTGCTAGTAAGGGGAGACTAGCGCCCAATTCAGATACGCAGTATTTT | CSASKGRLAPNSDTQYF
. | . | TRBJ2-1 | TRBV10-1 | TGCGCCAGCAGTGACGAGGTCCTTACTGAGCAGTTCTTC | CASSDEVLTEQFF
. | . | TRBJ1-5 | TRBV10-3 | TGTGCCATCGGAGACAGGCCTAATCAGCCCCAGCATTTT | CAIGDRPNQPQHF
. | few | TRBJ2-6 | TRBV2 | TGTGCCAGCAGCGATACAGGGCCTGGGGCCAACGTCCTGACTTTC | CASSDTGPGANVLTF
TRBD1 | . | TRBJ1-5 | TRBV28 | TGTGCCAGCACCCCGGGACAGGGGAATCAGCCCCAGCATTTT | CASTPGQGNQPQHF
. | . | TRBJ1-1 | TRBV2 | TGTGCCAGCAGTCGATTAGGACAACTGAACACTGAAGCTTTCTTT | CASSRLGQLNTEAFF
TRBD2 | . | TRBJ2-7 | TRBV15 | TGTGCCACCAGCAGAGGACTAGCGGCCATTTACGAGCAGTACTTC | CATSRGLAAIYEQYF
. | . | TRBJ1-2 | TRBV19 | TGTGCCAGTAGTAATAGACAGGACTATGGCTACACCTTC | CASSNRQDYGYTF